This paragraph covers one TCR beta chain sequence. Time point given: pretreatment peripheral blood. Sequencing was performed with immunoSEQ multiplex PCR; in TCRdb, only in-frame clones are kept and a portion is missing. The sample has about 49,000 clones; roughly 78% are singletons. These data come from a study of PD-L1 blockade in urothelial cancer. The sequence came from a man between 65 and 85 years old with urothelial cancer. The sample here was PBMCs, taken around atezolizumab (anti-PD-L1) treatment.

The CDR3 coding sequence is TGTGCCAGCCAATCGGGGGGACTGGGAGCTTTCTTT. Encoded protein: CASQSGGLGAFF. This rearrangement joins TRBV11-2 to TRBJ1-1, with D perhaps TRBD1 (5 bases). The CDR3 loop spans 12 amino acids. Trimming stripped 8 bases from V and 10 bases from J, with 17 bases between. Germline V lookup: CDR1 SGHAT, CDR2 FQNNGV.